This entry lists 22 T cell receptor beta chains sequenced from one sample in a study of T cell responses to AZD1222 COVID-19 vaccine. TCRdb's table, derived via immunoSEQ multiplex PCR, lists solely in-frame clones and lacks some. This table has around 160,000 clones, roughly 88% appearing once. The source material was peripheral blood, sampled on day 0 of AZD1222 vaccination. Receptors originate from an adult in good health.

The chain uses TRBV30 and TRBJ1-2, with D hard to call. Germline V lookup: CDR1 GTSNPN, CDR2 SVGIG (reference sequence). The V and J ends lost 8 bases and 4 bases respectively, with 14 bases between them. CDR3 size: 12 residues. The CDR3 sequence is CAGQVWSYGYTF. The CDR3 DNA reads TGTGCCGGGCAAGTTTGGTCCTATGGCTACACCTTC.

This clone was detected once. The genes are TRBV28 and TRBJ2-7; 7 nucleotides match TRBD1. Trimming cost V 6 bases and J 6 bases; bases outside gene matches: 5. This CDR3 has 12 residues. Germline loops: CDR1 MDHEN, CDR2 SYDVKM. The CDR3 protein is CASRTAGGEQYF. CDR3 sequence (DNA): TGTGCCAGCAGGACCGCAGGGGGCGAGCAGTACTTC.

This chain connects TRBV18 to TRBJ2-5; the D gene is possibly TRBD1 (6 bases). The CDR3 runs to 14 residues. The V and J ends lost 3 bases and 5 bases respectively, with 13 bases between them. Per the germline V gene, CDR1 is KGHSH and CDR2 is LQKENI. This CDR3 is CASSPPMGAETQYF. The CDR3 DNA sequence: TGTGCCAGCTCACCTCCGATGGGGGCCGAGACCCAGTACTTC.

The count of this clone is one. The J gene is TRBJ1-1, the V gene TRBV3-1 (or the pseudogene TRBV3-2), with no clear D. V lost 4 bases and J lost 3, with 12 bases in between. The CDR3 is made up of 14 amino acids. Germline assignment: CDR1 LGHDT and CDR2 YNNKEL (reference sequence). The DNA of the CDR3 is TGTGCCAGCAGCCCCTGGGCTAGGGACACTGAAGCTTTCTTT. It yields the protein CASSPWARDTEAFF.

The rearrangement joins TRBV6-5 to TRBJ2-7, with 7 bases aligning to TRBD1. V shed 2 bases, J shed 7 bases, and the junction held 11 bases outside the gene matches. Germline CDR1 is MNHEY and CDR2 is SVGAGI. This CDR3 comprises 15 residues. CDR3 region: CASSYKGQRDGEQYF. The CDR3 DNA reads as TGTGCCAGCAGTTACAAGGGACAGAGAGACGGGGAGCAGTACTTC.

CDR3 sequence: CASSWDRETEAFF. As DNA, the CDR3 is TGTGCCAGCAGCTGGGACAGGGAGACTGAAGCTTTCTTT. V and J are TRBV14 and TRBJ1-1; TRBD1 agrees at 9 bases. The CDR3 length is 13 residues. Germline assignment: CDR1 SGHDN and CDR2 FVKESK. The trim removed 5 bases at V and 5 bases at J, leaving 3 bases unmatched.

This sequence joins TRBV4-2 and TRBJ1-1; TRBD1 is a possible D gene (6 bases). The CDR3 is made up of 13 amino acids. Looked up from germline, CDR1 is LGHNA and CDR2 is YNFKEQ. The V end was cut by 3 bases, the J end by 5 bases, with 10 bases between. CDR3 bases: TGTGCCAGCAGCCAGGGGGGCCGGACTGAAGCTTTCTTT. It yields the protein CASSQGGRTEAFF.

The chain is built from TRBV7-6 and TRBJ1-2; a possible D gene is TRBD1 (5 bases). The CDR3 is made up of 13 amino acids. Germline CDR1 is SGHVS and CDR2 is FNYEAQ. Trimming took 1 base from V and 7 from J, leaving 10 bases between them. The CDR3 DNA sequence: TGTGCCAGCAGCTTAGGGGGGAATCGTGGCTACACCTTC. As protein: CASSLGGNRGYTF.

The rearrangement uses TRBV18 and TRBJ1-4; D is unclear. CDR3 size: 15 residues. The V gene lost 5 bases and the J gene lost 3 bases, with 13 bases spanning the gap. Germline V gene data show CDR1 as KGHSH and CDR2 as LQKENI. The DNA for the CDR3 is TGTGCCAGCTCAGGGCGATCGGTCCCTAATGAAAAACTGTTTTTT. It specifies CASSGRSVPNEKLFF.

This chain joins TRBV18 and TRBJ2-5, with 11 bases identical to TRBD2. The CDR3 sequence is 16 residues long. J was trimmed by 0 bases and V by 5 bases; bases with no gene match: 5. Germline V gene sequence: CDR1 KGHSH, CDR2 LQKENI. The CDR3 sequence: CASSSQLAGDQETQYF. The DNA of the CDR3 is TGTGCCAGCTCATCTCAACTAGCGGGAGACCAAGAGACCCAGTACTTC. The whole variable domain, remainder taken from reference TRBV18 and TRBJ2-5, is NAGVMQNPRHLVRRRGQEARLRCSPMKGHSHVYWYRQLPEEGLKFMVYLQKENIIDESGMPKERFSAEFPKEGPSILRIQQVVRGDSAAYFCASSSQLAGDQETQYFGPGTRLLVL.

The chain recombines TRBV12-3 or TRBV12-4 with TRBJ1-1, with D hard to call. CDR3 size: 11 residues. Deletions cut 4 bases from V and 3 bases from J, with 3 bases between. CDR3 in amino acids: CASSSHTEAFF. CDR3 DNA: TGTGCCAGCAGTTCGCACACTGAAGCTTTCTTT.

In its sample, this clone was seen once. The chain recombines TRBV9 with TRBJ1-2; 9 nucleotides align to TRBD1. The CDR3 sequence is 14 residues long. Germline trimming cut 3 bases from V and 7 bases from J; bases unmatched to any gene: 7. Germline lookup yields CDR1 SGDLS and CDR2 YYNGEE. The CDR3 reads CASSAPGQGRGYTF. CDR3 bases: TGTGCCAGCAGCGCTCCGGGACAGGGTCGTGGCTACACCTTC.

V gene TRBV18 combines with J gene TRBJ1-1; D might be TRBD1 (6 bases). The CDR3 loop spans 15 amino acids. Between the trimmed V and J ends, which lost 0 bases and 0 bases, there was a span of 8 bases. Per germline, CDR1 KGHSH and CDR2 LQKENI. The DNA for the CDR3 is TGTGCCAGCTCACCACCAGGGGGTGTGAACACTGAAGCTTTCTTT. Amino acid sequence: CASSPPGGVNTEAFF.

This sequence joins TRBV4-3 and TRBJ1-1; weak D call: TRBD1 (6 bases). CDR1 is LGHNA, CDR2 YSLEER, per germline. The germline V and J ends were trimmed by 4 bases and 4 bases, with 13 bases remaining between them. The CDR3 spans 14 residues. CDR3 DNA: TGCGCCAGCAGCCCCGGAGGGGGTCGCACTGAAGCTTTCTTT. The encoded protein is CASSPGGGRTEAFF.

J is TRBJ1-3 and V is TRBV6-5, with D possibly being TRBD1 (5 bases). Trimming removed 2 bases from V and 5 bases from J, with 13 bases in between. CDR3 length: 15 residues. Germline CDR1 reads MNHEY; CDR2 reads SVGAGI. CDR3 region: CASSYEGSTRNTIYF. Here the CDR3 DNA reads TGTGCCAGCAGTTACGAGGGGAGCACGCGAAACACCATATATTTT.

The chain recombines TRBV7-3 with TRBJ2-3; 10 nucleotides match TRBD2. The CDR3 spans 18 residues. Trimming took 2 bases from V and 0 from J; bases not matched to a gene: 8. Germline V lookup: CDR1 SGHTA, CDR2 FQGTGA. The CDR3 sequence: CASSLYLSGGPSTDTQYF. CDR3 sequence (DNA): TGTGCCAGCAGCTTATACCTTAGCGGGGGGCCTAGCACAGATACGCAGTATTTT.

This clone was counted a single time. The chain uses TRBV6-5 and TRBJ2-1; D remains ambiguous. Germline CDR1 and CDR2: MNHEY and SVGAGI. Trimming took 2 bases from V and 8 from J, leaving 10 bases between them. There are 13 residues in the CDR3. CDR3 nucleotides: TGTGCCAGCAGTTACCGGCATAAGGATGAGCAGTTCTTC. Its protein is CASSYRHKDEQFF.

This clone has only a few counts. Other DNA sequences of this sample code for an identical CDR3. The rearrangement joins TRBV3-1 (or the pseudogene TRBV3-2) to TRBJ1-5, with D unclear. The CDR3 is 14 residues long. Trimming cost V 3 bases and J 2 bases, with 8 bases left between them. Germline V gene data show CDR1 as LGHDT and CDR2 as YNNKEL (reference sequence). CDR3 residues: CASSQAGGNQPQHF. In nucleotides, the CDR3 is TGTGCCAGCAGCCAGGCCGGGGGCAATCAGCCCCAGCATTTT.

The chain uses TRBV19 and TRBJ2-7; D possibly uses TRBD1 or TRBD2 (5 bases each). The CDR3 is made up of 13 amino acids. CDR1 is LNHDA and CDR2 is SQIVND in the germline V gene (reference sequence). Trimming left V 5 bases short and J 7 bases short, with 15 bases between. The CDR3 sequence is CASSDSGTREQYF. The CDR3 region has the DNA TGTGCCAGTAGTGACTCCGGGACCAGGGAGCAGTACTTC. Full variable domain (missing parts from reference TRBV19 and TRBJ2-7): DGGITQSPKYLFRKEGQNVTLSCEQNLNHDAMYWYRQDPGQGLRLIYYSQIVNDFQKGDIAEGYSVSREKKESFPLTVTSAQKNPTAFYLCASSDSGTREQYFGPGTRLTVT.

The CDR3 loop reads CAISESGGFNTEAFF. In DNA, the CDR3 is TGTGCCATCAGTGAGTCCGGTGGCTTTAACACTGAAGCTTTCTTT. The chain joins TRBV10-3 to TRBJ1-1; D is uncertain. V was pared by 0 bases and J by 2 bases, with 10 bases between. The CDR3 consists of 15 residues. The germline V gene encodes CDR1 ENHRY and CDR2 SYGVKD.

The chain combines TRBV10-1 with TRBJ1-3; D not certain. Germline V gene sequence: CDR1 WNHNN, CDR2 SYGVQD (reference sequence). With 6 bases removed from V and 0 bases from J, the gap between germline ends came to 12 bases. The length of the CDR3 is 15 residues. In DNA form, the CDR3 reads TGCGCCAGCAGGACACAGACCTGCTCTGGAAACACCATATATTTT. It translates to CASRTQTCSGNTIYF.

This clone was detected only a few times. This chain connects TRBV5-6 to TRBJ1-1; 9 positions match TRBD1. Unmatched junction bases numbered 1, after V lost 4 bases and J lost 3 bases. Germline V gene data show CDR1 as SGHDT and CDR2 as YYEEEE. CDR3 length: 13 amino acids. CDR3 sequence: CASSRDRDTEAFF. The CDR3, as DNA: TGTGCCAGCAGCAGGGACAGGGACACTGAAGCTTTCTTT.